This T cell receptor (beta chain) was sequenced for a study of blood T cell repertoires in COVID-19. The sample holds one count of this clone. J was trimmed by 4 bases and V by 0 bases; bases with no gene match: 6. The length of the CDR3 is 15 residues. Germline lookup yields CDR1 SGHDT and CDR2 YYEEEE. Source study methods: Amplified reference gene primers provided the basis for estimating nucleated cell counts. Profiled with immunoSEQ multiplex PCR; TCRdb holds only in-frame clones, not every one. V, J and clone size are those of that table, while D and trimming were read from the DNA. The sample yields 300,000 to 350,000 clones, roughly 87% seen once.

The rearrangement links TRBV5-6 to TRBJ1-2, with 7 bases fitting TRBD1. Input material: peripheral blood. The receptor was derived from an older woman with COVID-19, enrolled during active disease. In nucleotides, the CDR3 is TGTGCCAGCAGCTTGGAAGACAGGGCTCTCTATGGCTACACCTTC. It yields the protein CASSLEDRALYGYTF.